A selection of T cell receptor beta chains follows, all from one sample in a study of early T cells in non-severe SARS-CoV-2 infection. From the 5' RACE reads, TCRdb called clonotypes with MiXCR, one entry per CDR3 protein. The table has 50,000 or so distinct CDR3 sequences, 4.5% to 7% seen once. The material sequenced was whole blood. The receptors were sampled from an adult who was a healthcare worker with PCR-confirmed SARS-CoV-2 infection or an uninfected control (not recorded which). The CDR3 runs from the conserved cysteine through the conserved F or W. Fields, in order: V gene, D gene, J gene, clone size, CDR3 DNA, CDR3 protein. A D gene is named only where the DNA matches it firmly. Clone size is given for some rows only: seen once, a few or many times, or a class if the clone is expanded.

>TRBV14|TRBD1|TRBJ2-2|few
TGTGCCAGCAGCCTCCGGACAGGGCAAAGTACCGGGGAGCTGTTTTTT
CASSLRTGQSTGELFF
>TRBV9|.|TRBJ2-7|medium-sized
TGTGCCAGCAGCACCGGGACCTCCGACGAGCAGTACTTC
CASSTGTSDEQYF
>TRBV10-1|.|TRBJ2-5|many
TGCGCCAGCAGTGCCGGCGAGGGGGAAGAGACCCAGTACTTC
CASSAGEGEETQYF
>TRBV13|TRBD2|TRBJ2-7|.
TGTGCCAGCAGCTCGCATAGCGGGGGGAATCCCTACGAGCAGTACTTC
CASSSHSGGNPYEQYF
>TRBV4-2|.|TRBJ2-7|many
TGTGCCAGCAGCCATGCGACTAGGGATGCGCAGTACTTC
CASSHATRDAQYF
>TRBV19|TRBD2|TRBJ2-3|many
TGTGCCAGTAGTCCCCGGGACTACCGAAGTACGCAGTATTTT
CASSPRDYRSTQYF
>TRBV18|TRBD1|TRBJ2-3|many
TGTGCCAGCAAGAGGGACAGTCCTTCGACAGATACGCAGTATTTT
CASKRDSPSTDTQYF
>TRBV5-1|.|TRBJ1-5|many
TGCGCCAGCAGCACACTACCCATGGGAAGCAATCAGCCCCAGCATTTT
CASSTLPMGSNQPQHF
>TRBV20-1|.|TRBJ2-3|many
TGCAGTGCTCGATCGCCTGGGGGACCCAGAAAGGCGGATACGCAGTATTTT
CSARSPGGPRKADTQYF
>TRBV5-1|.|TRBJ2-7|few
TGCGCCAGCAGCTTGGCAGGCGGGTCTACCTACGAGCAGTACTTC
CASSLAGGSTYEQYF
>TRBV6-6|.|TRBJ2-7|many
TGTGCCAGCAGTGCGGTGGGCAGTTCCTACGAGCAGTACTTC
CASSAVGSSYEQYF
>TRBV20-1|TRBD2|TRBJ2-7|many
TGCAGTGCTAGCTATCGGGCGGGAGGGGAATACGAGCAGTACTTC
CSASYRAGGEYEQYF
>TRBV10-2|.|TRBJ1-1|many
TGCGCCAGCAGTGACTTTCAGACCTGGAACACTGAAGCTTTCTTT
CASSDFQTWNTEAFF
>TRBV12-3/TRBV12-4|.|TRBJ1-5|many
TGTGCCAGCAGTTACAACCTCGGTGGCGGCAATCAGCCCCAGCATTTT
CASSYNLGGGNQPQHF
>TRBV14|TRBD1|TRBJ1-1|many
TGTGCCAGCAGCCAACCAAGGACAGGGGTGAACACTGAAGCTTTCTTT
CASSQPRTGVNTEAFF
>TRBV6-1|.|TRBJ2-5|.
TGTGCCAGCAGTGAATCGGGGGGCTGGTACCAAGAGACCCAGTACTTC
CASSESGGWYQETQYF
>TRBV27|.|TRBJ2-7|many
TGTGCCAGCAGTTTATCTTCGGGGCCTGGGGAGCAGTACTTC
CASSLSSGPGEQYF
>TRBV4-3|.|TRBJ2-3|few
TGCGCCAGCAGCCAAGTTTCGAACGGAGGCACAGATACGCAGTATTTT
CASSQVSNGGTDTQYF
>TRBV20-1|.|TRBJ1-1|many
TGCAGTGCTGGGGGACCGAAGAACACTGAAGCTTTCTTT
CSAGGPKNTEAFF
>TRBV11-2|.|TRBJ1-3|many
TGTGCCAGCAGCTTAACGGCAGGGTCTGGAAACACCATATATTTT
CASSLTAGSGNTIYF
>TRBV9|.|TRBJ1-1|many
TGTGCCAGCAGCGAAACCTCATCCTTGAACACTGAAGCTTTCTTT
CASSETSSLNTEAFF
>TRBV3-1|TRBD2|TRBJ2-7|many
TGTGCCAGCAGCCGGGGGGGTTACGAGCAGTACTTC
CASSRGGYEQYF
>TRBV5-1|.|TRBJ2-1|.
TGCGCCAGCAGCCTGGGTCCGGGGTTCGGAGCCAATGAGCAGTTCTTC
CASSLGPGFGANEQFF
>TRBV10-3|.|TRBJ2-7|many
TGTGCCATCAGTGAACCACAGGGACCCATCTCCTACGAGCAGTACTTC
CAISEPQGPISYEQYF
>TRBV12-3/TRBV12-4|.|TRBJ1-1|many
TGTGCCAGCAGTTTGAGAGTGAACACTGAAGCTTTCTTT
CASSLRVNTEAFF
>TRBV5-1|.|TRBJ1-2|many
TGCGCCAGCAGCTTGGATGTCGGGGCTGAAGGCTACACCTTC
CASSLDVGAEGYTF
>TRBV6-2/TRBV6-3|.|TRBJ1-2|many
TGTGCCAGCAGTTACGCATGGGCCGGAAACTATGGCTACACCTTC
CASSYAWAGNYGYTF
>TRBV20-1|TRBD2|TRBJ2-3|many
TGCAGTGCTCCTAGACTAGCGGGGATCACAGATACGCAGTATTTT
CSAPRLAGITDTQYF
>TRBV5-1|.|TRBJ1-4|many
TGCGCCAGCAGCTTGGGGACGCTCGAGGGGGAAAAACTGTTTTTT
CASSLGTLEGEKLFF
>TRBV30|TRBD2|TRBJ2-7|many
TGTGCCTGGGCTAGCGGCTACGAGCAGTACTTC
CAWASGYEQYF
>TRBV20-1|.|TRBJ1-2|.
TGCAGTGCTCGGGGGGGAACTAGTGGCTACACCTTC
CSARGGTSGYTF
>TRBV12-3/TRBV12-4|.|TRBJ1-5|many
TGTGCCAGCAGCCTTCAGGGGATCAATCAGCCCCAGCATTTT
CASSLQGINQPQHF
>TRBV5-1|.|TRBJ2-5|.
TGCGCCAGCAGCTTGATCCAGAGACAAGAGACCCAGTACTTC
CASSLIQRQETQYF
>TRBV28|.|TRBJ1-1|many
TGTGCCAGCAGACTCCCAAGGCAGGGTACCGCTGAAGCTTTCTTT
CASRLPRQGTAEAFF
>TRBV11-1|.|TRBJ2-3|many
TGTGCCAGCAGCCAGGGTGACGGGGGATACACAGATACGCAGTATTTT
CASSQGDGGYTDTQYF
>TRBV6-6|TRBD2|TRBJ2-7|.
TGTGCCAGCTGGTCGAGCGGGAGCTACGAGCAGTACTTC
CASWSSGSYEQYF
>TRBV20-1|TRBD1|TRBJ1-5|many
TGCAGTGCTGGACAGGGCCTCAATCAGCCCCAGCATTTT
CSAGQGLNQPQHF
>TRBV20-1|.|TRBJ2-5|many
TGCAGTGCCAACCCGACAGGGAGGTCGGGGACCCAGTACTTC
CSANPTGRSGTQYF
>TRBV11-2|.|TRBJ2-1|few
TGTGCCAGCAGCTTAGTCGGGGACCATCCTTATCCCATCTCCTACAATGAGCAGTTCTTC
CASSLVGDHPYPISYNEQFF
>TRBV10-2|.|TRBJ2-7|.
TGCGCCAGCAGTGGAACCCGGGCCTCCTTAGGCGAGCAGTACTTC
CASSGTRASLGEQYF
>TRBV9|.|TRBJ2-3|many
TGTGCCAGCAGACTGTCGGCGGACTCCGCCACAGATACGCAGTATTTT
CASRLSADSATDTQYF
>TRBV27|.|TRBJ2-5|many
TGTGCCAGCAGTTGGGGTGGGGGTTCAGGAGAGACCCAGTACTTC
CASSWGGGSGETQYF
>TRBV29-1|.|TRBJ2-3|many
TGCAGCGTACCGCGGGGAACTTTGGGCACAGATACGCAGTATTTT
CSVPRGTLGTDTQYF
>TRBV6-1|.|TRBJ2-5|many
TGTGCCAGCGCTAGAGAGACCCAGTACTTC
CASARETQYF